The source of this T cell receptor (beta chain) is a study of graft-versus-host responses after intestinal transplantation. General study results and limits: The recipient marrow held GvH clones, and some of them showed up first in ileum or blood.

A word on this clone: The antigen remains unidentified.

The germline V gene has CDR1 MNHNY and CDR2 SVGAGI (reference sequence). There are 13 residues in the CDR3. V was clipped by 6 bases and J by 3 bases, with 9 bases between them. Here immunoSEQ multiplex PCR was the method, and the copy in TCRdb shows in-frame clones only, minus some. The table records approximately 5,000 clones, around 86% of them present only once. Graft material was processed, releasing intraepithelial and lamina propria lymphocytes. The specimen was ileum tissue, collected 156 days after intestinal transplant. The chain has TRBV6-6 and TRBJ1-5; D call uncertain. The origin of this receptor is a human patient who received an intestinal transplant, so some T cells may come from the graft donor. In nucleotides, the CDR3 is TGTGCCAGCAGCCCAAGGGACAATCAGCCCCAGCATTTT. As protein: CASSPRDNQPQHF.